There are many counts of the clone carrying this T cell receptor (beta chain). The antigen is unknown. TCR beta CDR3 region amplification was performed from RNA transcripts. HTBI primers were used for first-round RT-PCR of the TCR CDR3. TCRdb recomputed calls from the multiplex PCR reads with MiXCR, one row per CDR3 protein. This table has 370,000 or so distinct CDR3 sequences, around an eighth appearing once. Hyperthyroidism had been newly diagnosed in patients aged 18 to 65, and its duration was under 2 months. Sampled blood dates from first hyperthyroidism diagnosis, and it precedes any ophthalmopathy symptoms. Germline V gene lookup returns CDR1 ENHRY and CDR2 SYGVKD. V shed 3 bases, J shed 4 bases, and the junction held 6 bases outside the gene matches. The CDR3 extends over 15 amino acids. This entry belongs to a study of T cells in Graves' hyperthyroidism and ophthalmopathy. General study points: Blood also carried most thyroid clonotypes expanded above 0.001.

The receptor comes from a man aged 30 to 39 with Graves' hyperthyroidism that later progressed to Graves' ophthalmopathy. The gene calls are TRBV10-3 and TRBJ1-1; 9 nucleotides match TRBD1. Sequenced material: blood. The CDR3 DNA reads as TGTGCCATCAGTGACGGGACAGGGCCAAGCACTGAAGCTTTCTTT. Protein sequence: CAISDGTGPSTEAFF.